The clone carrying this T cell receptor beta chain appeared a few times. The antigen is unknown. The ends lost 5 bases at V and 5 bases at J; junction bases unmatched: 6. The CDR3 has 14 residues. Germline loops: CDR1 MNHEY, CDR2 SVGAGI. This sample is part of a study of cytomegalovirus exposure and HLA in healthy donors. Study observations and caveats: A missense DCLRE1C variant was associated with V- and J-gene trimming of TCR beta chains in a later analysis, and an independent cohort replicated the association.

The PCR had 60 Vbeta and 13 Jbeta primers. The table came from immunoSEQ multiplex PCR; TCRdb's copy has only in-frame clones and leaves some out. The data hold around 21,000 clones, with over 65% observed a single time. This receptor was identified in a man aged 55 to 70 in good health and CMV-seronegative. This chain connects TRBV6-5 to TRBJ1-2; the match to TRBD1 covers 9 bases. The sequencing input was PBMCs. DNA of the CDR3: TGTGCCAGCAGTACAGGGGGCGGGTCATATGGCTACACCTTC. This sequence encodes CASSTGGGSYGYTF.